The 4 T cell receptor beta chains below all came from one sample that was sequenced in a study of T cell responses to AZD1222 COVID-19 vaccine (dated by TCRdb to the early 2020s). The receptor library was made with the immunoSEQ multiplex PCR assay. Drawn from immuneACCESS, this table holds only the in-frame rearrangements with V and J called that TCRdb kept. Clones are partly lost; checked studies trace under half to an unresolved V gene and leave the rest unexplained. The sample table contains 150,000 to 200,000 clones; only one count was recorded for roughly 92% of them. The ten most abundant clones make up under 6% of the sample. The sample's time point label is to be understood as: about 28 days (+/-7) after the second vaccine dose. The material was peripheral blood, obtained 28 days after the second AZD1222 dose. The receptors were gathered from an adult who received the AZD1222 COVID-19 vaccine.

The J gene is TRBJ1-2, the V gene TRBV18, with TRBD1 matching over 9 bases. The CDR3 runs to 14 residues. Germline V gene data show CDR1 as KGHSH and CDR2 as LQKENI. V lost 3 bases and J lost 4; bases outside the gene matches: 3. The CDR3 DNA sequence: TGTGCCAGCTCACCGTCGACAGGGGGCTATGGCTACACCTTC. It codes for CASSPSTGGYGYTF.

This chain joins TRBV5-1 and TRBJ2-7, with TRBD2 identical over 8 bases. Germline loops: CDR1 SGHRS, CDR2 YFSETQ. J gave up 6 bases and V 3 bases, and 8 bases lay outside the gene matches. The length of the CDR3 is 14 residues. CDR3 DNA: TGCGCCAGCAGCTCGGGACTAGTGGGGGTCGAGCAGTACTTC. Translation gives CASSSGLVGVEQYF. Drawing the rest from reference TRBV5-1 and TRBJ2-7, the complete variable domain is KAGVTQTPRYLIKTRGQQVTLSCSPISGHRSVSWYQQTPGQGLQFLFEYFSETQRNKGNFPGRFSGRQFSNSRSEMNVSTLELGDSALYLCASSSGLVGVEQYFGPGTRLTVT.

The chain recombines TRBV4-1 with TRBJ2-5; no definite D call. V lost 3 bases, J lost 3 bases, and 17 bases lay in between. The CDR3 is made up of 16 amino acids. The germline gives CDR1 MGHRA, CDR2 YSYEKL. This CDR3 reads CASSHLPQTLKETQYF. In DNA form, the CDR3 reads TGCGCCAGCAGCCACCTCCCCCAGACTCTAAAAGAGACCCAGTACTTC.

The chain joins TRBV7-9 to TRBJ1-1; D gene unclear. Trimming removed 1 base from V and 3 bases from J, with 9 bases in between. Germline V lookup: CDR1 SEHNR, CDR2 FQNEAQ (reference sequence). The CDR3 length is 14 residues. The CDR3 protein is CASSLEGEYTEAFF. The CDR3, as DNA: TGTGCCAGCAGCTTAGAGGGTGAATACACTGAAGCTTTCTTT. The full variable domain, completed using reference TRBV7-9 and TRBJ1-1, is DTGVSQNPRHKITKRGQNVTFRCDPISEHNRLYWYRQTLGQGPEFLTYFQNEAQLEKSRLLSDRFSAERPKGSFSTLEIQRTEQGDSAMYLCASSLEGEYTEAFFGQGTRLTVV.